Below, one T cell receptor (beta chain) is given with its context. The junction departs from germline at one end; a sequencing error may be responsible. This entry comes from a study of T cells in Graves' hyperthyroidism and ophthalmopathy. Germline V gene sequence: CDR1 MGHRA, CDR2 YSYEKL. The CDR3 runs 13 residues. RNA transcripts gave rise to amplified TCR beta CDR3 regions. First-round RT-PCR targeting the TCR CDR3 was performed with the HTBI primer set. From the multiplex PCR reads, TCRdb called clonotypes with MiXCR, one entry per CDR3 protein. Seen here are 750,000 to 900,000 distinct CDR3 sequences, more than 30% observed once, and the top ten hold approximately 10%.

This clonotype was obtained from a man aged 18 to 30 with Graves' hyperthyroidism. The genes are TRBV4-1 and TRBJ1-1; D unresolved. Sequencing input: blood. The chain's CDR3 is CASRSDWGTEAFF. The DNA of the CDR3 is TGTGCCAGCAGGTCTGATTGGGGAACTGAAGCTTTCTTT.